This TCR beta chain was recovered during a study of OX40 agonist ivuxolimab in advanced cancers. The study in broad terms: Ivuxolimab, which targeted the costimulatory receptor OX40 (CD134), was an agonistic, fully human IgG2 monoclonal antibody. Intravenous ivuxolimab was administered to patients every 2 weeks at six dose levels: 0.01, 0.1, 0.3, 1.5, 3 and 10 mg/kg. Among the roughly 50 dose-escalation patients, around 19 had hepatocellular carcinoma, around 15 melanoma, 9 renal cell carcinoma and 9 head and neck cancer. In the dose-escalation cohort, 70% to 85% of patients were male, and the mean age was approximately 60 years, with a range of 23 to 79. Patients were allowed to have had prior anti-PD-1, anti-PD-L1 or anti-CTLA-4 therapy, and approximately 40% of the dose-escalation patients had previously received checkpoint inhibitors. Partial responses were achieved by three dose-escalation patients, of whom one had hepatocellular carcinoma and two had cutaneous melanoma. Peripheral TCRbeta sequencing aimed to test whether ivuxolimab altered TCR sequence diversity and caused clonal T-cell expansion. The paper describes the monotherapy dose-escalation part (N of about 57 patients) of the phase I trial of ivuxolimab.

For sequencing of the TCRbeta CDR3 region, genomic DNA was extracted from the sorted cells. The immunoSEQ Assay was used for sequencing of TCRbeta CDR3 regions. In its TCRdb copy, this immuneACCESS table keeps in-frame sequences only and misses some clones. Where compared with another copy, unresolved V genes explain less than half of these, and the others have no known cause. In this sample the table shows 20,000 to 30,000 clones, 88% of which occur a single time. The ten largest clones capture roughly 30% of the sample. About this clone itself: The specificity of this receptor is unknown. Base qualities are not at hand, and no much larger clone is one base apart.

V is cut back by 4 bases and J by 4 bases, with 7 bases in the junction unmatched. According to the germline V gene (reference sequence), CDR1 reads LNHDA and CDR2 reads SQIVND. The CDR3 has 16 amino acids, counting the end cysteine and phenylalanine. Solely the CDR3 DNA is kept, with 48 bases framed from the first base. Beyond this particular receptor, the publication reports: After ivuxolimab, CD8+ T cells had more expanded clones than CD4+ T cells on average. Low levels of normalized T-cell clonal expansion were also seen in some nonresponding patients. Partial responders in the 0.1-3.0 mg/kg groups had among the lowest normalized peripheral clonal expansion, especially among CD8+ T cells. At doses of 0.1 to 3.0 mg/kg, clonal expansion of both CD4+ and CD8+ T cells in blood was seen between baseline and week 6. The antigen specificity of the peripheral T cells that underwent clonal expansion was not determined.

The trial excluded patients who had a history of autoimmune disease or were on systemic immunosuppression. Peripheral blood for TCR sequencing was collected from all dose cohorts at baseline, on cycle 4 day 1, and on cycle 7 day 1. The samples were taken from a phase I, first-in-human, multicenter, open-label dose-escalation trial of ivuxolimab. The trial enrolled adults with locally advanced or metastatic head and neck squamous cell, hepatocellular, melanoma or renal cell carcinoma. Before TCR sequencing, CD4+ T cells and CD8+ T cells from peripheral blood were sorted into separate populations. The chain is made from TRBV19 and TRBJ2-2; 9 junctional bases match TRBD2. The sample was CD4+ or CD8+ T cells sorted from blood, taken in a trial of the OX40 agonist ivuxolimab. This receptor was taken from an adult with an advanced solid tumor such as melanoma, head and neck, liver or kidney cancer. The DNA sequence is given as TGTGCCAGTAGTACCATTAGCGGGAGTCGCACCGGGGAGCTGTTTTTT. Its protein is CASSTISGSRTGELFF.